The subject of this entry is one T cell receptor (beta chain). The data were taken from a study of blood T cell repertoires in COVID-19. Across the study: T cells, B-cell-depleted T cells, or PBMCs provided the cDNA or gDNA that served as material.

CDR1 is GTSNPN, CDR2 SVGIG, per germline (reference sequence). V shed 1 base and J 8 bases; nucleotides not matched to a gene: 10. The CDR3 covers 16 residues. TCRdb's table, derived via immunoSEQ multiplex PCR, lists solely in-frame clones and lacks some. The sample consists of 150,000 to 200,000 clones, 86% of them appearing once. The sample comprised peripheral blood. This sequence joins TRBV30 and TRBJ1-6; the match to TRBD1 covers 8 bases. The TCR was taken from an elderly woman in a cohort sampled during active or convalescent COVID-19. The CDR3 region has the DNA TGTGCCTGGAGTGCAGAAGAATCAGGGGGCTATTCACCCCTCCACTTT. It is translated as CAWSAEESGGYSPLHF.